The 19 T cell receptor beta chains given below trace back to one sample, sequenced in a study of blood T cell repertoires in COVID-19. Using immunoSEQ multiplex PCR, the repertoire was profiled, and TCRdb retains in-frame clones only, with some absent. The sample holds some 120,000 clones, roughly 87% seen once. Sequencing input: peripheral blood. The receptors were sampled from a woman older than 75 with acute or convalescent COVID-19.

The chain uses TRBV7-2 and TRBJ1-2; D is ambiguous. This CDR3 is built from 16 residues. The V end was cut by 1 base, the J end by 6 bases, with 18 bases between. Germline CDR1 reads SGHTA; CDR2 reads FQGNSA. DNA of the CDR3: TGTGCCAGCAGCTTAGGGGTAATACCCTCCCGGGATGGCTACACCTTC. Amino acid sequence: CASSLGVIPSRDGYTF.

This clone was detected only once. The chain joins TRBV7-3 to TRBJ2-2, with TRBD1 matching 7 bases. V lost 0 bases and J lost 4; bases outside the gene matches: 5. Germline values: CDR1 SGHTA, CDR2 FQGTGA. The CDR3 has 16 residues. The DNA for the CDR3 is TGTGCCAGCAGCTTAACGGGACAGACTTCCACCGGGGAGCTGTTTTTT. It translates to CASSLTGQTSTGELFF.

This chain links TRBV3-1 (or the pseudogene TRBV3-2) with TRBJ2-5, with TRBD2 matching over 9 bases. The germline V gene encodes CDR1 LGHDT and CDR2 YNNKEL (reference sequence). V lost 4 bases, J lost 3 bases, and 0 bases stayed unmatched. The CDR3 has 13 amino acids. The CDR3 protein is CASSRGGEETQYF. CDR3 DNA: TGTGCCAGCAGCCGCGGGGGGGAAGAGACCCAGTACTTC.

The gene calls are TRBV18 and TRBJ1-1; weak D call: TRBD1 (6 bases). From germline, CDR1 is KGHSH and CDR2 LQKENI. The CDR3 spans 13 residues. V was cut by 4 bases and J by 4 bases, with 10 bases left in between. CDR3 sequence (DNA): TGTGCCAGCTCACAACAGGGTACCACTGAAGCTTTCTTT. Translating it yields CASSQQGTTEAFF.

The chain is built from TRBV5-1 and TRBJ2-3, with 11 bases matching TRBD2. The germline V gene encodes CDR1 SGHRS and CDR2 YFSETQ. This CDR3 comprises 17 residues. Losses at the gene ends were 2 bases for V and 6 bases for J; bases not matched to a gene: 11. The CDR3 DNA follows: TGCGCCAGCAGCTTAGGGCTAGCGGGGGGACTTTGGGATACGCAGTATTTT. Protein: CASSLGLAGGLWDTQYF. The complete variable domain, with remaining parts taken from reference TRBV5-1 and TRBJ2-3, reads KAGVTQTPRYLIKTRGQQVTLSCSPISGHRSVSWYQQTPGQGLQFLFEYFSETQRNKGNFPGRFSGRQFSNSRSEMNVSTLELGDSALYLCASSLGLAGGLWDTQYFGPGTRLTVL.

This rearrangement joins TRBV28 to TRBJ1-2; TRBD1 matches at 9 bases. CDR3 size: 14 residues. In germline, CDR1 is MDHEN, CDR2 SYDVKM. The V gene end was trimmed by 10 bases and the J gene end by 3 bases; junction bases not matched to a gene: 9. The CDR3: CATFRRDRDYGYTF. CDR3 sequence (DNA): TGTGCCACCTTCCGGCGGGACAGGGACTATGGCTACACCTTC.

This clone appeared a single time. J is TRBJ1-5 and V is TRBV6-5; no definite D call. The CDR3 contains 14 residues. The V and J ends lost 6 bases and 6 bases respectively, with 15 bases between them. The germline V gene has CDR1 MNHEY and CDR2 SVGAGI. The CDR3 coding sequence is TGTGCCAGCAGCCGCGACACGATCGGTCAGCCCCAGCATTTT. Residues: CASSRDTIGQPQHF.

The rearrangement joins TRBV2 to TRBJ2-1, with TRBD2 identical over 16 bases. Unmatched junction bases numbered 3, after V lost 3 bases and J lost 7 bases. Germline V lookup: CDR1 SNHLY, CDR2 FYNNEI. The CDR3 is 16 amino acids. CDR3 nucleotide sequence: TGTGCCAGCAGTGATTCGGGACTAGCGGGGGGGAATGAGCAGTTCTTC. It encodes CASSDSGLAGGNEQFF.

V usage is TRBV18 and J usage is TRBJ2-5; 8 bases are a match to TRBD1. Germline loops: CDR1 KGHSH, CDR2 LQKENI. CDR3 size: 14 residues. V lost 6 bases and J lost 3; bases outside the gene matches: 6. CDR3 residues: CASSYGTGEETQYF. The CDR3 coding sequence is TGTGCCAGCTCCTACGGGACAGGTGAAGAGACCCAGTACTTC.

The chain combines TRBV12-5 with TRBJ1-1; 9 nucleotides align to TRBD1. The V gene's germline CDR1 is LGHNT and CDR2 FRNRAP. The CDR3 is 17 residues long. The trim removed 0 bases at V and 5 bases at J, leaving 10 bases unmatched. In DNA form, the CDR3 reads TGTGCTAGTGGTTTGGTGCTCTGGGGACAGGGAAGAACTGAAGCTTTCTTT. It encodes CASGLVLWGQGRTEAFF.

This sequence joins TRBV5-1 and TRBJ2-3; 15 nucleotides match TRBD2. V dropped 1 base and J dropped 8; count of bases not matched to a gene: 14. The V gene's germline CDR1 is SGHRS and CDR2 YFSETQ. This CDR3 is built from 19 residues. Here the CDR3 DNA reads TGCGCCAGCAGCTTGTCGACGGGACTAGCGGGGGGACGATCCGGTACGCAGTATTTT. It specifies CASSLSTGLAGGRSGTQYF. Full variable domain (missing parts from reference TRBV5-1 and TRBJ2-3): KAGVTQTPRYLIKTRGQQVTLSCSPISGHRSVSWYQQTPGQGLQFLFEYFSETQRNKGNFPGRFSGRQFSNSRSEMNVSTLELGDSALYLCASSLSTGLAGGRSGTQYFGPGTRLTVL.

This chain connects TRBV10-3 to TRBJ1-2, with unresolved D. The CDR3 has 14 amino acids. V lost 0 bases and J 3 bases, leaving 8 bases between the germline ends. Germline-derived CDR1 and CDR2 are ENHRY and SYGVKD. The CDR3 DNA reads TGTGCCATCAGTGAGTCTATCCCCGACTATGGCTACACCTTC. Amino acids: CAISESIPDYGYTF.

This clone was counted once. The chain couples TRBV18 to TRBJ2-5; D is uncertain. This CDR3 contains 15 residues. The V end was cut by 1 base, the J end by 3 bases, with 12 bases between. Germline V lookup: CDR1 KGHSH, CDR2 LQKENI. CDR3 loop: CASSPRRVGEETQYF. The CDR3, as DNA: TGTGCCAGCTCACCACGCCGGGTAGGAGAAGAGACCCAGTACTTC.

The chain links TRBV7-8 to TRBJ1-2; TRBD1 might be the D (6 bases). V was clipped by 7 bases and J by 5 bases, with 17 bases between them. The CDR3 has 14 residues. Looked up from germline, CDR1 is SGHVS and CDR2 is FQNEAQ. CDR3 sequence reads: CASTRDNRQYGYTF. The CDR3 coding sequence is TGTGCCAGCACTCGGGACAATCGGCAGTATGGCTACACCTTC.

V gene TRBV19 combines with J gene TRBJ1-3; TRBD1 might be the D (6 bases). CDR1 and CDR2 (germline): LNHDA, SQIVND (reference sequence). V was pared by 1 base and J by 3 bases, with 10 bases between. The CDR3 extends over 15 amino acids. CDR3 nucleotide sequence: TGTGCCAGTAGTATAGCGGGGGGCCGTGGAAACACCATATATTTT. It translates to CASSIAGGRGNTIYF.

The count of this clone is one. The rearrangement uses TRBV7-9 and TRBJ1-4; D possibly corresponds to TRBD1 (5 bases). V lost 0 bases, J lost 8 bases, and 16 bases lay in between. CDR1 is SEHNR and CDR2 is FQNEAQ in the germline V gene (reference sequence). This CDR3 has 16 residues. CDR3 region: CASSLAHQGGSEKLFF. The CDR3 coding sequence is TGTGCCAGCAGCTTAGCGCATCAGGGAGGGAGCGAAAAACTGTTTTTT.

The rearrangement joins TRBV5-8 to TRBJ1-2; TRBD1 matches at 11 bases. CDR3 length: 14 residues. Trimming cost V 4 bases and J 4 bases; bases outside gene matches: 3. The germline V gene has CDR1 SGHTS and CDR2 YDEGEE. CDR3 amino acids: CASSRDRGTYGYTF. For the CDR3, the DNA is TGTGCCAGCAGCCGGGACAGGGGGACCTATGGCTACACCTTC.

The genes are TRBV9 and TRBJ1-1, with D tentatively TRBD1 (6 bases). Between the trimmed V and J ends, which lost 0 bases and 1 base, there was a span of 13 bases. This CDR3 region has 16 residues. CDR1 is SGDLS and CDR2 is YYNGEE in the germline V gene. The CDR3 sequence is CASSVAGGAPNTEAFF. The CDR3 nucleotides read TGTGCCAGCAGCGTAGCCGGGGGGGCCCCGAACACTGAAGCTTTCTTT. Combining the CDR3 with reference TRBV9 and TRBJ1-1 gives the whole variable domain DSGVTQTPKHLITATGQRVTLRCSPRSGDLSVYWYQQSLDQGLQFLIQYYNGEERAKGNILERFSAQQFPDLHSELNLSSLELGDSALYFCASSVAGGAPNTEAFFGQGTRLTVV.

The CDR3, as DNA: TGTGCCAGCAGCCGGGGACTAGCGGGGAGCACCTACAATGAGCAGTTCTTC. This codes for CASSRGLAGSTYNEQFF. V gene TRBV11-2 combines with J gene TRBJ2-1; TRBD2 aligns across 13 bases. The V gene's germline CDR1 is SGHAT and CDR2 FQNNGV. The V segment lost 5 bases and the J segment 2 bases; nucleotides outside the gene matches: 6. This CDR3 contains 17 residues.